The clone carrying this T cell receptor (beta chain) was recorded at least ten times. What it recognizes is unknown. Isolation yielded PBMCs, at least 7 million per sample, in every case. A J-beta primer mix and a sample-barcoded 5' primer were used in a second PCR of about 7 to 12 cycles. TCRdb re-called the 5' RACE reads through MiXCR, storing one row per CDR3 protein. The sample yields 1.8 million or so distinct CDR3 sequences, roughly two fifths seen once. The data stem from a study of blood T cells in healthy people across ages. Overall study results and limits: Both naive CD4+ cell counts and diversity were greater in long-lived donors than in aged donors. A strong correlation was found between TCR beta diversity and the percentage of naive T cells.

Looked up from germline, CDR1 is SQVTM and CDR2 is ANQGSEA. This CDR3 has 13 residues. Trimming took 7 bases from V and 7 from J, leaving 19 bases between them. The V and J genes are TRBV29-1 and TRBJ2-5; perhaps TRBD1 as D (7 bases). Sequencing was done on a sample of blood. This TCR was recovered from a human donor in good health. CDR3 residues: CSGGQAGRGTQYF. CDR3 DNA: TGCAGCGGTGGACAGGCGGGACGTGGGACCCAGTACTTC.